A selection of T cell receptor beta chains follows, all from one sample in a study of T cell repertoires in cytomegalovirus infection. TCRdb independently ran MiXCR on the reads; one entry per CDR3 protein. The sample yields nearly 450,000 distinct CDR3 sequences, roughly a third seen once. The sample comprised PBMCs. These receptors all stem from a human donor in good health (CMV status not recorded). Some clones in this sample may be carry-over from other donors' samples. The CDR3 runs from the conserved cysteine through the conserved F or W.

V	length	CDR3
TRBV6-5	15	CASSLQGALGETQYF
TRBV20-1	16	CSASFGLAGVSGELFF
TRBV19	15	CASSISGTVNTEAFF
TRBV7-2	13	CASSSMPGETQYF
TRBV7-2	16	CASSMTRGGTQETKYF
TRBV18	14	CASSGQGNNQPQHF
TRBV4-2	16	CASSQGGGRTYNEQFF
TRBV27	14	CASSSPDARREQYF
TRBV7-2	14	CASSLVVTNYGYTF
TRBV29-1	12	CSVTSSSYEQYF
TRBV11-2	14	CASSLGAGFETQYF
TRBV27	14	CARRYDRDGTEAFF
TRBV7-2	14	CASSLYRLNQPQHF
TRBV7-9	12	CASRPLQETQYF
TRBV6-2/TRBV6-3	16	CASTSRGKSNTGELFF
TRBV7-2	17	CASSLYTGQGFSYEQYF
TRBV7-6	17	CASSLERIDRLQETQYF
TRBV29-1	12	CSGATSGNTIYF
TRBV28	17	CASSPQGGSSPSYEQYF
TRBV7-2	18	CSSSGSGLAGMYTGELFF
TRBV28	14	CASSRPGRNEKLFF
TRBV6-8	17	CASSYSSGTSGINEQFF
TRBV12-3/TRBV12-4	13	CASLRDGSYEQYF
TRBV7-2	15	CASSLDGQGRYEQYF
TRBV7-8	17	CASSSRPGTWLNTEAFF
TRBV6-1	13	CASRVDSAGELFF
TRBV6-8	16	CASTALAYAPQNEQFF
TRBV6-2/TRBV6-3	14	CASRLPGGRYTQYF
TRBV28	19	CASSLPPRARQYSNQPQHF
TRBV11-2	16	CASSLVRGGTYNEQFF
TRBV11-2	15	CASSLDGGLGNEQFF
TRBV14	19	CASSQDPTGTPFLYLQQYF
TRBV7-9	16	CASSYTSGGTSYEQYF
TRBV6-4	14	CASSDKGGTDTQYF
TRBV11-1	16	CASSPTSGVARDTQYF
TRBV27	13	CASSLSGLGGYTF
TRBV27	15	CASSFQAGTAYEQYF
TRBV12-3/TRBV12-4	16	CASRAQGQGPTDTQYF
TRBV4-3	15	CASSQAFPNTGELFF
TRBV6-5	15	CASSYRTANTGELFF
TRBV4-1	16	CASSQEPSVLSYGYTF
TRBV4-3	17	CASSQTIAGATGETQYF
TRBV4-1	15	CASSQGDRAYNEQFF
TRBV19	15	CASSTSLDSPYEQYF
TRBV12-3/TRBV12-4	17	CASSPPGKGVRGETQYF
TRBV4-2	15	CASSQEETGNSPLHF
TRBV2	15	CASSTGRSSGNTIYF
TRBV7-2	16	CASSSNPTGGMYEQFF
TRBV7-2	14	CASSPEGGPYEQYF
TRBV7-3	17	CASSLSPGTRPGGELFF
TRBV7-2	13	CASSEIPESEAFF
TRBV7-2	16	CASSRKTSVAWDEQFF
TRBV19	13	CASSISGSTEAFF